This record concerns one TCR beta chain sequence. What antigen it recognizes has not been identified. No much larger clone is present one base from it, and per-base qualities are unavailable. The source of the sample is a study of cytomegalovirus exposure and HLA in healthy donors (dated by TCRdb to 2017 to 2019). About the full investigation: According to an earlier analysis of 587 of the donors, roughly 180 million T cells yielded 100 million or so unique TCR beta sequences and about 300 Gb of sequence data. An early release that covered 500 to 800 HLA-typed donors contained approximately 300 gigabases of sequencing data and around 80 million unique TCR sequences. Of the roughly 410 genotyped donors, 70% to 90% were placed in the genetic ancestry cluster associated with self-reported Caucasian donors. The aim of the study was to test whether cataloging public T cell receptors could identify signatures of past pathogen exposure. The study used immunosequencing to profile the T cell repertoires of approximately 690 subjects and linked those repertoires to cytomegalovirus serostatus. In addition to the first cohort of 666 subjects, a separate validation cohort of 130 or so different subjects was used. The study combined high-throughput TCR immunosequencing, statistical association of individual TCRs with disease status, and machine learning to predict cytomegalovirus infection status. A later analysis re-analyzed previously published TCR beta repertoires from 650 to 800 donors and added high-resolution HLA genotyping to study TCR occurrence patterns. Rather than using new phenotypic data, the later analysis identified candidate immune exposures from TCR beta sequences and from how often those sequences occurred across donors. An earlier analysis of several hundred of the donors applied high-throughput TCR beta sequencing to assess whether each TCR beta V gene segment acted as functional or pseudogenic. Donor age, sex, ethnicity and CMV serostatus were collected together with the repertoire data. A later genetic analysis took genome-wide SNP genotypes for about 55% of the 666 donors and used that subset as a discovery cohort. Every discovery cohort repertoire had been produced on one sequencing platform. HLA typing covered class I and class II loci at four-digit resolution. Typing coverage differed by locus: A, B, C, DRB1 and DQB1 were typed in roughly 620-630 donors, DQA1 in approximately 520, DPA1 in 600 to 610, and DPB1 in about 450. A handful of DR-DQ haplotypes were handled as single units for association and clustering because linkage in the cohort was strong. On average, roughly 250,000 unique TCR beta nucleotide sequences were sequenced per donor among a few hundred genotyped donors of the cohort, with roughly 18% of those sequences being non-productive.

V loses 3 bases at its end and J loses 7 bases; junction bases beyond the gene matches: 7. Spanning cysteine to phenylalanine, the CDR3 consists of 16 amino acids. The only DNA kept is the CDR3, 48 bases in frame from the first base. CDR1 and CDR2 were assigned from the germline V gene as SGHDT and YYEEEE. The cohort was made up of approximately 670 healthy bone marrow donors. Cohort members were all nominally healthy when sampled, although unrecorded immune exposures were likely present. The donor tested CMV seropositive and was one of the 289 seropositive cohort members. Every donor gave a peripheral blood sample, and the peripheral blood mononuclear cells from that sample were used for TCR beta sequencing. The Qiagen DNeasy Blood Extraction Kit was used to extract genomic DNA from the blood cell samples. What the authors observed across the whole study: Because counts were too low, about 17 rarely observed V segments, including chromosome 9 orphons, were excluded from the earlier analysis of 587 of the donors. A later analysis reported that several top co-occurrence clusters appeared linked to parvovirus B19, influenza, CMV and Epstein-Barr virus. At a false discovery rate of 0.05, a later analysis linked 16,000 or so TCR beta sequences to specific HLA alleles. Roughly uniform sequencing depth across donors was assumed in presence/absence analyses, although this assumption may not hold. In both the original and validation cohorts, the classifier was reported to diagnose cytomegalovirus status with high specificity and sensitivity. A later analysis found that HLA-associated TCR beta chains were more clonally expanded and had lower generation probabilities than equally common non-associated chains. The 87-base-pair reads could not distinguish some IMGT-functional V segments, including TRBV6-2 and TRBV6-3, so those segments were excluded. An earlier analysis of approximately 570 of the donors showed that most TCR beta V segments appeared in productive rearrangements either about 87% or about 30% of the time, which broadly matched IMGT annotations. V-gene and J-gene trimming of TCR beta chains was associated with a missense DCLRE1C variant in a later genetic analysis, and the association was replicated in an independent cohort. For the cohort, immune exposure information was limited to CMV serostatus. HLA typing was unavailable for some donors at each locus, so association tests used only the typed subset. The authors suggested that the approach could potentially be extended to other disease states and immunological phenotypes. The study listed 150 to 200 TCR beta chains as associated with cytomegalovirus. When HLA alleles, especially DR and DQ, strongly co-occurred, TCR associations were difficult to assign to individual alleles. A further reported finding was that TCR beta sequences accurately predicted the HLA-A and HLA-B alleles for most subjects in the first cohort. According to a later genetic analysis, donors in an Asian-associated ancestry cluster had fewer N-insertions in productive TCRs than the approximately 700-donor mean. While some public TCRs were present in many individuals, most TCR sequences turned up only very rarely across donors. Linkage disequilibrium might explain the correlated functional status among segregating V segments, but an unknown experimental factor could not be excluded. Most CMV-associated TCR beta chains appeared to be HLA-restricted in a later analysis, and the HLA associations seemed to be driven largely by CMV exposure. The sequencing pipeline was judged likely to have produced a cluster of highly shared sequence variants as a technical artifact. In vitro tests confirmed that three of the cytomegalovirus-associated TCR beta chains recognize cytomegalovirus antigens. This cohort had only TCR beta chains sequenced, and the lack of alpha or paired-chain data limited which features could be detected. A later analysis found that TCR association rates varied across HLA loci, with DRB1 alleles showing the most associated TCRs and HLA-C alleles the fewest.

The method behind the library was the immunoSEQ multiplex PCR assay. For the multiplex PCR, a mixture combining 60 forward primers for TCR Vbeta segments and 13 reverse primers for TCR Jbeta segments was used. The CDR3 region of rearranged TCR beta genes was amplified from genomic DNA by a multiplex PCR assay. On the Illumina HiSeq System, the amplified TCR beta libraries were sequenced as 87-base-pair reads. The study's processing was this. A later analysis tallied 75 million to 95 million unique TCR beta chains across the approximately 670 repertoires, and around 10 million of those chains were shared by two or more donors. Raw reads were error-corrected and collapsed into unique sequences by a nearest-neighbor algorithm in which closely related sequences were merged to remove PCR and sequencing errors. To assign V, D and J gene segments, CDR3 sequences were aligned to IMGT reference sequences. Each retained sequence needed at least a six-nucleotide match to both a V gene segment and a J gene segment. Rearrangements were called productive when the CDR3 lacked stop codons and stayed in frame with V and J; all others were non-productive. Following IMGT convention, CDR3 was defined as the stretch from the second conserved V-encoded cysteine up to the conserved J-encoded phenylalanine. Sequences without an unambiguous match to a single V gene segment were excluded from the earlier analysis of almost 600 of the donors. An earlier analysis of fewer than 750 of the donors called V segments functional above 56.7% productive rearrangements and segregating when the between-donor standard deviation exceeded 5%. To diagnose cytomegalovirus status from the catalog of TCR beta chain sequences, a statistical classification framework was built. V and J gene assignment, in a later analysis, came from comparing TCR nucleotide sequences with IMGT/GENE-DB human TR gene sequences. A later analysis assigned CDR3 sequences and most-parsimonious VDJ recombination scenarios with the TCRdist pipeline. In a later analysis, each TCR beta chain was defined by its CDR3 amino acid sequence together with its V-gene family, and reads lacking a unique V-gene family were excluded. A later analysis removed 550 to 650 highly shared, low-generation-probability nucleotide sequences to deal with suspected cross-contamination and a sequencing artifact. In a later analysis, a clonal expansion index for each public chain was calculated from normalized within-repertoire ranks of inferred template counts. In a later analysis, generation probabilities were computed with a VDJ recombination model fitted to out-of-frame rearrangements, and the resulting probabilities were checked against IGoR. A later analysis scored TCR-TCR, TCR-HLA and TCR-CMV co-occurrence with hypergeometric tests, applying a repertoire-size bias correction to TCR pairs. To estimate false discovery rates, a later analysis permuted the HLA or CMV assignments 20 times. In a later analysis, co-occurring TCRs were grouped with DBSCAN, and TCRdist sequence similarity was added when clustering was performed within HLA-allele-positive subsets. Co-occurrence clustering excluded repertoires with fewer than 30,000 or more than 120,000 public chains, plus five with anomalous nucleotide sharing. Not all clones reach the TCRdb copy of this immuneACCESS table, which keeps in-frame sequences only. Checked studies attribute under half of the gap to unresolved V genes and leave the rest unexplained. That table gives V, J and clone size, and the DNA gave D and trimming. Across this sample there are some 190,000 clones, with roughly 77% seen only once. 2.5% of the sample is taken by the ten largest.

Sequenced input: PBMCs. The sequence was collected from a woman between 25 and 40 years old in good health and CMV-seropositive. The sequence is built from TRBV5-6 and TRBJ2-4, with 13 central nucleotides matching TRBD2. Read as DNA, the sequence is TGTGCCAGCAGCTACCCGACTAGCGGGGGGCCCAACATTCAGTACTTC. Its protein is CASSYPTSGGPNIQYF.